Below are 30 T cell receptor beta chains sequenced from a single sample in a study of human T cells and chemical hapten exposure. Time point: patch test 1, 2 weeks after DPC sensitization. Treatment denoted: therapeutic diphenylcyclopropenone sensitization with weekly scalp DPC. TCRdb used MiXCR to reprocess the RACE reads, holding one entry per CDR3 protein. The sample holds some 110,000 distinct CDR3 sequences; 12% are singletons and the top ten take 1.1% to 1.5%. Sequencing was performed on whole blood, taken in connection with sensitization to the hapten diphenylcyclopropenone (DPC). These receptors originate from a woman between 45 and 60 years old with alopecia areata. Some clones in this sample may be carry-over from other donors' samples.

This clonotype was counted between two and nine times. The V and J genes are TRBV29-1 and TRBJ2-7, with D possibly being TRBD1 or TRBD2 (5 bases each). V was cut by 4 bases and J by 2 bases, with 9 bases left in between. The CDR3 spans 12 residues. Germline CDR1 SQVTM, CDR2 ANQGSEA. The CDR3 sequence: CSVVEGTYEQYF. In DNA form, the CDR3 reads TGCAGCGTTGTAGAGGGGACCTACGAGCAGTACTTC.

This sequence joins TRBV11-2 and TRBJ1-4; a weak D match, TRBD1 (5 bases). The germline CDR1 and CDR2 sequences are SGHAT and FQNNGV. The CDR3 contains 13 residues. Trimming pared 4 bases from V and 7 bases from J, leaving 10 bases between. In DNA form, the CDR3 reads TGTGCCAGCAGCTCGGGACCGGGTGAAAAACTGTTTTTT. Protein product: CASSSGPGEKLFF.

There are many counts of this clonotype. The J gene is TRBJ2-7, the V gene TRBV3-1, with D maybe TRBD1 (5 bases). Germline CDR1 is LGHDT and CDR2 is YNNKEL (reference sequence). The germline V and J ends were trimmed by 1 base and 3 bases, with 10 bases remaining between them. This CDR3 spans 14 amino acids. DNA for the CDR3: TGTGCCAGCAGCCAAGTCTCAGGGTACTACGAGCAGTACTTC. Protein: CASSQVSGYYEQYF.

This clonotype was found a few times. The chain joins TRBV4-2 to TRBJ1-2; D not certain. Per germline, CDR1 LGHNA and CDR2 YNFKEQ. This CDR3 contains 11 residues. Trimming took 4 bases from V and 5 from J, leaving 5 bases between them. DNA for the CDR3: TGTGCCAGCAGCCGAGAGTATGGCTACACCTTC. It codes for CASSREYGYTF.

The chain joins TRBV4-1 to TRBJ2-3; 7 nucleotides align to TRBD2. The V and J ends lost 3 bases and 2 bases, in that order; junction bases with no gene match: 11. From germline, CDR1 is MGHRA and CDR2 YSYEKL. The CDR3 sequence is 17 residues long. The CDR3 loop is CASSQERRLAATDTQYF. CDR3 DNA sequence: TGCGCCAGCAGCCAGGAACGTCGGCTAGCGGCCACAGATACGCAGTATTTT.

This chain joins TRBV10-3 and TRBJ1-5; D might be TRBD1 (6 bases). Germline V lookup: CDR1 ENHRY, CDR2 SYGVKD. This CDR3 comprises 16 residues. V was clipped by 0 bases and J by 4 bases, with 13 bases between them. The CDR3 coding sequence is TGTGCCATCAGTGAGTCCCGGACAGACGGAAATCAGCCCCAGCATTTT. Protein product: CAISESRTDGNQPQHF.

This rearrangement joins TRBV7-9 to TRBJ2-7, with a possible D match to TRBD1 (6 bases). V was shortened by 5 bases and J by 5 bases, with 19 bases between the two germline ends. The CDR3 length is 15 residues. CDR1 is SEHNR and CDR2 is FQNEAQ in the germline V gene (reference sequence). Here the CDR3 reads CASSALMRAGDEQYF. The CDR3 DNA sequence: TGTGCCAGCAGCGCCCTTATGCGGGCAGGGGACGAGCAGTACTTC.

The chain carries TRBV5-8 and TRBJ2-3, with D tentatively TRBD1 (6 bases). In germline, CDR1 is SGHTS, CDR2 YDEGEE. The CDR3 runs to 13 residues. Trimming left V 3 bases short and J 1 base short, with 6 bases between. The CDR3 DNA sequence: TGTGCCAGCAGCTGGACAGGCACAGATACGCAGTATTTT. This gives the protein CASSWTGTDTQYF. Full variable domain (outside the CDR3, taken from reference TRBV5-8 and TRBJ2-3): EAGVTQSPTHLIKTRGQQATLRCSPISGHTSVYWYQQALGLGLQFLLWYDEGEERNRGNFPPRFSGRQFPNYSSELNVNALELEDSALYLCASSWTGTDTQYFGPGTRLTVL.

This clonotype was seen only a few times. The chain employs TRBV7-2 and TRBJ1-1; tentative D call: TRBD1 (5 bases). V gave up 4 bases and J gave up 6 bases, with 15 bases separating them. This CDR3 is built from 14 residues. CDR1 is SGHTA, CDR2 FQGNSA, per germline. The CDR3 DNA is TGTGCCAGCAGCTCGGAGAAGGGGCGCGCTGAAGCTTTCTTT. Amino acids: CASSSEKGRAEAFF.

On this clonotype: At one end, the junction sequence differs from germline, possibly due to a read error. This rearrangement joins TRBV6-5 to TRBJ1-1, with TRBD1 as a possible D gene (5 bases). CDR3 length: 15 residues. Germline V lookup: CDR1 MNHEY, CDR2 SVGAGI. As DNA, the CDR3 is TGTGCCAGCAGTTACACAGGCCGCGGGGTCACTGAAGCTTCCTTT. This translates into CASSYTGRGVTEASF.

This clonotype was found a few times. V usage is TRBV2 and J usage is TRBJ1-6; D gene uncertain. The germline V gene encodes CDR1 SNHLY and CDR2 FYNNEI. The V end was cut by 2 bases, the J end by 13 bases, with 12 bases between. The CDR3 length is 13 residues. The CDR3 spells CASSESRVTPLHF. The CDR3 DNA sequence: TGTGCCAGCAGTGAATCTAGGGTGACGCCCCTCCACTTT.

This clonotype was observed at least ten times. This sequence joins TRBV4-3 and TRBJ2-2, with D perhaps given as TRBD1 or TRBD2 (6 bases each). Germline-derived CDR1 and CDR2 are LGHNA and YSLEER. Deletions cut 0 bases from V and 7 bases from J, with 15 bases between. This CDR3 has 16 residues. The CDR3 is CASSQEVQGGNGELFF. The CDR3 nucleotides are TGCGCCAGCAGCCAAGAAGTACAGGGAGGTAACGGGGAGCTGTTTTTT.

This clonotype was seen more than once but under ten times. The genes are TRBV28 and TRBJ1-4; D remains unclear. Deletions cut 7 bases from V and 5 bases from J, with 11 bases between. Germline V gives CDR1 MDHEN, CDR2 SYDVKM. The CDR3 loop spans 13 amino acids. CDR3 coding DNA: TGTGCCAGCACCGCTGTGACAAATGAAAAACTGTTTTTT. As protein: CASTAVTNEKLFF.

The chain has TRBV10-3 and TRBJ2-4; no reliable D call. Germline loops: CDR1 ENHRY, CDR2 SYGVKD. This CDR3 is 12 amino acids long. V lost 11 bases and J lost 8, with 16 bases in between. The CDR3 region has the DNA TGTGCCGCCCGACAACCTGGGGACATTCAGTACTTC. This sequence encodes CAARQPGDIQYF.

This rearrangement joins TRBV28 to TRBJ2-7; no clear D. The germline V and J ends were trimmed by 3 bases and 2 bases, with 8 bases remaining between them. The CDR3 consists of 13 residues. Germline CDR1 and CDR2: MDHEN and SYDVKM. The CDR3 DNA is TGTGCCAGCAGTTTGGACCCTACCTACGAGCAGTACTTC. Translating it yields CASSLDPTYEQYF.

This clonotype was seen only a few times. The chain combines TRBV20-1 with TRBJ2-7, with 7 bases that match TRBD2. The CDR3 has 13 amino acids. In germline, CDR1 is DFQATT, CDR2 SNEGSKA (reference sequence). V trimming: 6 bases; J trimming: 2 bases; junction bases outside the gene matches: 7. The CDR3 nucleotides read TGCAGTGCCCGAAACGCGGGGGCCTACGAGCAGTACTTC. This encodes CSARNAGAYEQYF.

On this clonotype: The limits of the CDR3 on the DNA are not certain, so only TCRdb's listed CDR3 is given. This chain links TRBV28 with TRBJ2-1; TRBD2, the D gene given by the table, was not confirmed from the DNA. A total of 16 residues make up the CDR3, ends included. Germline V gives CDR1 MDHEN, CDR2 SYDVKM. The CDR3 loop is CASSSSGSGSRNEQFF.

This clonotype has more than one count but fewer than ten. The chain uses TRBV7-2 and TRBJ2-7, with a possible D match to TRBD1 (6 bases). Trimming took 4 bases from V and 2 from J, leaving 15 bases between them. The CDR3 extends over 15 amino acids. Germline loops: CDR1 SGHTA, CDR2 FQGNSA. The CDR3 DNA sequence: TGTGCCAGCAGCTCTCTGGGGGCCAAGACCTACGAGCAGTACTTC. It encodes CASSSLGAKTYEQYF. Looking up the rest from reference TRBV7-2 and TRBJ2-7 gives the full variable domain: GAGVSQSPSNKVTEKGKDVELRCDPISGHTALYWYRQSLGQGLEFLIYFQGNSAPDKSGLPSDRFSAERTGGSVSTLTIQRTQQEDSAVYLCASSSLGAKTYEQYFGPGTRLTVT.

In this sample, this clonotype turned up many times. V and J are TRBV6-5 and TRBJ1-2, with 7 bases fitting TRBD1. Germline CDR1 is MNHEY and CDR2 is SVGAGI. With 0 bases clipped from V and 8 bases from J, the junction kept 18 bases outside the gene matches. The CDR3 consists of 18 residues. The CDR3 loop is CASSYSTGGGAGRYGYTF. In nucleotides, the CDR3 is TGTGCCAGCAGTTACTCGACTGGAGGGGGCGCGGGTCGTTACGGCTACACCTTC.

This clonotype occurred a few times. CDR3 bases: TGTGCCAGTAGTGACTCAGTTGGGGGATACTATGGCTACACCTTC. Protein sequence: CASSDSVGGYYGYTF. V usage is TRBV19 and J usage is TRBJ1-2; TRBD1 might be the D (5 bases). This CDR3 has 15 amino acids. V lost 5 bases and J lost 3, with 16 bases in between. Germline assignment: CDR1 LNHDA and CDR2 SQIVND (reference sequence).

This clonotype was detected a few times. The chain couples TRBV18 to TRBJ1-1, with a tentative D call TRBD1 (5 bases). The CDR3 loop spans 14 amino acids. Trimming stripped 2 bases from V and 5 bases from J, with 12 bases between. Germline lookup yields CDR1 KGHSH and CDR2 LQKENI. In DNA form, the CDR3 reads TGTGCCAGCTCACCAAGGGACGGTTGGACTGAAGCTTTCTTT. This encodes CASSPRDGWTEAFF.

This clonotype was recorded many times. The chain joins TRBV27 to TRBJ2-7, with D tentatively TRBD1 or TRBD2 (5 bases each). The CDR3 runs to 14 residues. Germline lookup yields CDR1 MNHEY and CDR2 SMNVEV (reference sequence). Trimming cost V 5 bases and J 2 bases, with 13 bases left between them. CDR3 region: CASSTGTATYEQYF. The CDR3 DNA reads TGTGCCAGCAGTACCGGGACCGCGACCTACGAGCAGTACTTC.

This clonotype was observed at least ten times. The chain has TRBV7-6 and TRBJ2-1; 14 bases line up with TRBD2. Germline V lookup: CDR1 SGHVS, CDR2 FNYEAQ. V shed 5 bases and J 4 bases; nucleotides not matched to a gene: 7. The CDR3 sequence is 17 residues long. CDR3 nucleotide sequence: TGTGCCAGCAGCCCGAGGACTAGCGGGAGGCAGTACAATGAGCAGTTCTTC. Protein sequence: CASSPRTSGRQYNEQFF.

This clonotype was observed a handful of times. The gene calls are TRBV20-1 and TRBJ1-2, with D tentatively TRBD1 (5 bases). This CDR3 contains 13 residues. Trimming stripped 0 bases from V and 4 bases from J, with 9 bases between. CDR1 and CDR2 from the germline V gene are DFQATT and SNEGSKA (reference sequence). Here the CDR3 DNA reads TGCAGTGCTAGAGAACCCAGGGCCTATGGCTACACCTTC. This codes for CSAREPRAYGYTF.

This chain joins TRBV9 and TRBJ1-6; unclear D gene. The CDR3 totals 14 residues. Trimming removed 0 bases at V and 6 bases at J, with 7 bases between. Germline assignment: CDR1 SGDLS and CDR2 YYNGEE. CDR3 DNA: TGTGCCAGCAGCGTAGCGCAAGCTAATTCACCCCTCCACTTT. Encoded protein: CASSVAQANSPLHF.

This clonotype occurred many times. The CDR3 spells CASRMTVISYEQYF. DNA of the CDR3: TGTGCCAGCAGGATGACTGTGATCTCCTACGAGCAGTACTTC. The chain links TRBV6-5 to TRBJ2-7; D ambiguous. This CDR3 is built from 14 residues. The germline V gene has CDR1 MNHEY and CDR2 SVGAGI. Trimming shortened V by 6 bases and J by 0 bases, and 12 bases separated the two germline ends.

This clonotype was seen a handful of times. V usage is TRBV4-1 and J usage is TRBJ2-7, with D hard to call. Germline V gives CDR1 MGHRA, CDR2 YSYEKL. The CDR3 runs to 13 residues. With 0 bases removed from V and 4 bases from J, the gap between germline ends came to 7 bases. The CDR3 sequence: CASSQDREYEQYF. Written as DNA, the CDR3 is TGCGCCAGCAGCCAAGATCGAGAGTACGAGCAGTACTTC.

This clonotype was detected many times. The chain recombines TRBV6-6 with TRBJ1-5, with 7 nucleotides matching TRBD1. The CDR3 runs to 15 residues. J was trimmed by 3 bases and V by 9 bases; bases with no gene match: 11. Germline V lookup: CDR1 MNHNY, CDR2 SVGAGI (reference sequence). The DNA of the CDR3 is TGTGCCAGTAAAGAGGGACAGCCCGCCAATCAGCCCCAGCATTTT. Amino acids: CASKEGQPANQPQHF.

This clonotype was observed a handful of times. This chain links TRBV7-9 with TRBJ2-2; TRBD2 aligns across 7 bases. From germline, CDR1 is SEHNR and CDR2 FQNEAQ (reference sequence). V lost 3 bases and J lost 7; bases outside the gene matches: 8. The CDR3 runs to 15 residues. CDR3 in DNA: TGTGCCAGCAGCTTGGAGCTAGCGGTCGTCGGGGAGCTGTTTTTT. Translation gives CASSLELAVVGELFF.

The chain carries TRBV7-2 and TRBJ1-2; D gene uncertain. The CDR3 length is 13 residues. The V end was cut by 4 bases, the J end by 0 bases, with 6 bases between. Germline V gene lookup returns CDR1 SGHTA and CDR2 FQGNSA. In nucleotides, the CDR3 is TGTGCCAGCAGCTCAAATTCTAACTATGGCTACACCTTC. Amino acid sequence: CASSSNSNYGYTF.